Listed here are 18 T cell receptor beta chains from one sample, sequenced in a study of cytomegalovirus exposure and HLA in healthy donors. PCR was performed using 60 Vbeta and 13 Jbeta primers. Repertoires were generated with immunoSEQ multiplex PCR, while TCRdb's copy carries only in-frame clones and drops some. The sample lists around 100,000 clones, around 66% occurring once. Input material: PBMCs. Receptor source: a woman aged 45-65 years in good health and CMV-seronegative.

The chain links TRBV7-9 to TRBJ2-7; TRBD2 is a possible D gene (5 bases). Per the germline V gene, CDR1 is SEHNR and CDR2 is FQNEAQ (reference sequence). The CDR3 runs 13 residues. V was trimmed by 7 bases and J by 2 bases, leaving 12 bases between them. The CDR3 region is CASTPPGTYEQYF. In DNA form, the CDR3 reads TGTGCCAGCACCCCCCCCGGGACCTACGAGCAGTACTTC.

CDR3 loop: CASSLGLATSEEQYF. CDR3 coding DNA: TGTGCCAGCAGCTTAGGCCTAGCGACGTCTGAGGAGCAGTACTTC. The genes are TRBV7-8 and TRBJ2-7; D may be TRBD2 (6 bases). Trimming removed 1 base at V and 7 bases at J, with 17 bases between. CDR1 is SGHVS and CDR2 is FQNEAQ in the germline V gene. The CDR3 consists of 15 residues.

The chain is built from TRBV6-5 and TRBJ2-5; D is uncertain. The J call is in doubt because the DNA end fits TRBJ2-7 better. The CDR3 length is 13 residues. From germline, CDR1 is MNHEY and CDR2 SVGAGI. The CDR3 sequence is CASSYRGSYEQYF. Written as DNA, the CDR3 is TGTGCCAGCAGCTACAGAGGAAGCTACGAGCAGTACTTC.

The rearrangement joins TRBV2 to TRBJ1-1; D is uncertain. V lost 5 bases to trimming and J lost 2 bases, with 12 bases between them. Per germline, CDR1 SNHLY and CDR2 FYNNEI. The CDR3 runs to 14 residues. CDR3 coding DNA: TGTGCCAGCAGTTCCGAAGGGAGAAACACTGAAGCTTTCTTT. Translation: CASSSEGRNTEAFF. The whole variable domain, remainder taken from reference TRBV2 and TRBJ1-1, is EPEVTQTPSHQVTQMGQEVILRCVPISNHLYFYWYRQILGQKVEFLVSFYNNEISEKSEIFDDQFSVERPDGSNFTLKIRSTKLEDSAMYFCASSSEGRNTEAFFGQGTRLTVV.

The genes are TRBV13 and TRBJ2-1; 9 bases are a match to TRBD2. Germline V gene sequence: CDR1 PRHDT, CDR2 FYEKMQ (reference sequence). There are 18 residues in the CDR3. Trimming took 2 bases from V and 7 from J; bases not matched to a gene: 15. The DNA of the CDR3 is TGTGCCAGCAGCTTAATTGCTAGCGGGAAACTAACCCCGAATGAGCAGTTCTTC. Its translation: CASSLIASGKLTPNEQFF. The variable domain in full, with the rest retrieved from reference TRBV13 and TRBJ2-1, is AAGVIQSPRHLIKEKRETATLKCYPIPRHDTVYWYQQGPGQDPQFLISFYEKMQSDKGSIPDRFSAQQFSDYHSELNMSSLELGDSALYFCASSLIASGKLTPNEQFFGPGTRLTVL.

V is TRBV5-1 and J is TRBJ2-4, with TRBD2 matching over 11 bases. The germline V gene has CDR1 SGHRS and CDR2 YFSETQ. This CDR3 has 16 amino acids. V lost 0 bases, J lost 7 bases, and 6 bases stayed unmatched. Here the CDR3 reads CASSLVLAGALNIQYF. CDR3 bases: TGCGCCAGCAGCTTGGTACTAGCGGGAGCCCTTAACATTCAGTACTTC.

Comments on this clone: The sample has other DNA sequences that encode this CDR3 too. The chain combines TRBV6-7 with TRBJ2-3; tentative D call: TRBD2 (7 bases). TRBV6-7 is an open reading frame whose function is uncertain. This CDR3 contains 14 residues. V was shortened by 8 bases and J by 2 bases, with 14 bases between the two germline ends. The CDR3 loop reads CASFGGRDTDTQYF. CDR3 in DNA: TGTGCCAGCTTCGGGGGGCGGGACACAGATACGCAGTATTTT.

The chain links TRBV7-3 to TRBJ2-7; the match to TRBD2 covers 11 bases. The V gene's germline CDR1 is SGHTA and CDR2 FQGTGA. V lost 5 bases, J lost 4 bases, and 4 bases stayed unmatched. The CDR3 totals 14 residues. The CDR3 loop reads CASSTSGSGYEQYF. The DNA for the CDR3 is TGTGCCAGCAGCACTAGCGGGAGTGGTTACGAGCAGTACTTC.

This rearrangement joins TRBV7-9 to TRBJ2-2, with 13 nucleotides matching TRBD2. After removal of 5 bases from V and 3 bases from J, the junction contained 9 bases not matched to a gene. CDR3 length equals 18 residues. CDR1 and CDR2 (germline): SEHNR, FQNEAQ (reference sequence). CDR3 amino acids: CASSRLVGTSGDTGELFF. The DNA for the CDR3 is TGTGCCAGCAGCCGCCTTGTCGGGACTAGCGGGGACACCGGGGAGCTGTTTTTT.

This chain links TRBV6-5 with TRBJ2-7; 9 bases map to TRBD2. In germline, CDR1 is MNHEY, CDR2 SVGAGI. The CDR3 runs 14 residues. V shed 7 bases and J 2 bases; nucleotides not matched to a gene: 6. This CDR3 is CASMAGLAPYEQYF. The CDR3 DNA reads as TGTGCCAGCATGGCGGGACTAGCCCCCTACGAGCAGTACTTC.

The rearrangement uses TRBV5-1 and TRBJ1-2; no clear D. The germline V gene has CDR1 SGHRS and CDR2 YFSETQ. V was pared by 2 bases and J by 6 bases, with 8 bases between. This CDR3 has 12 amino acids. The CDR3 region is CASSLDGDGYTF. The CDR3 bases are TGCGCCAGCAGCTTAGACGGAGATGGCTACACCTTC.

This clone was counted once. Other nucleotide sequences from this sample produce the same CDR3. The chain has TRBV28 and TRBJ2-7, with no clear D. CDR3 length: 11 residues. Trimming took off 6 bases at V and 4 bases at J, with 7 bases between the two ends. Germline CDR1 is MDHEN and CDR2 is SYDVKM. CDR3 residues: CASSLRYEQYF. For the CDR3, the DNA is TGTGCCAGCAGCCTCCGTTACGAGCAGTACTTC.

J is TRBJ1-5 and V is TRBV28, with a weak D call TRBD1 (5 bases). The CDR3 extends over 12 amino acids. CDR1 and CDR2 from the germline V gene are MDHEN and SYDVKM. V lost 8 bases to trimming and J lost 7 bases, with 12 bases between them. The chain's CDR3 is CASSGVRQPQHF. CDR3 in DNA: TGTGCCAGCTCGGGGGTAAGACAGCCCCAGCATTTT.

A remark on this clone: At one end, the junction sequence differs from germline, possibly due to a read error. The gene calls are TRBV5-4 and TRBJ2-5, with D perhaps TRBD2 (6 bases). Germline values: CDR1 SGHNT, CDR2 YYREEE (reference sequence). CDR3 length equals 14 residues. The CDR3 DNA sequence: TGTGCCAGCAGCTTGCAGCGGGCCCAAGGGACCCAGTACTTC. Residues: CASSLQRAQGTQYF.

V and J are TRBV2 and TRBJ2-7; 9 bases map to TRBD2. Germline V lookup: CDR1 SNHLY, CDR2 FYNNEI. V trimming: 6 bases; J trimming: 4 bases; junction bases outside the gene matches: 4. The CDR3 has 13 residues. Written as DNA, the CDR3 is TGTGCCAGCAGCGGACTAGCGCAGTACGAGCAGTACTTC. It yields the protein CASSGLAQYEQYF.

The chain couples TRBV5-1 to TRBJ2-7, with 8 bases aligning to TRBD1. The CDR3 covers 16 residues. V lost 5 bases and J lost 4; bases outside the gene matches: 14. CDR1 and CDR2 (germline): SGHRS, YFSETQ. CDR3 nucleotide sequence: TGCGCCAGCAGTCGAAGGACAGGGTCAAGTTTGTACGAGCAGTACTTC. It is translated as CASSRRTGSSLYEQYF. The full variable domain, completed using reference TRBV5-1 and TRBJ2-7, is KAGVTQTPRYLIKTRGQQVTLSCSPISGHRSVSWYQQTPGQGLQFLFEYFSETQRNKGNFPGRFSGRQFSNSRSEMNVSTLELGDSALYLCASSRRTGSSLYEQYFGPGTRLTVT.

The V gene is TRBV18, the J gene TRBJ2-1; TRBD1 is a possible D gene (6 bases). Looked up from germline, CDR1 is KGHSH and CDR2 is LQKENI. CDR3 length: 15 amino acids. The V and J ends lost 4 bases and 4 bases respectively, with 14 bases between them. The CDR3 reads CASSLQGSPYNEQFF. The CDR3 coding sequence is TGTGCCAGCTCACTACAGGGATCCCCTTACAATGAGCAGTTCTTC.

There are a few counts of this clone. V usage is TRBV7-8 and J usage is TRBJ1-3; the match to TRBD1 covers 10 bases. Trimming cost V 2 bases and J 3 bases; bases outside gene matches: 4. Germline loops: CDR1 SGHVS, CDR2 FQNEAQ. This CDR3 spans 16 amino acids. The CDR3 here is CASSLRQGAGGNTIYF. CDR3 nucleotides: TGTGCCAGCAGCTTACGACAGGGGGCCGGTGGAAACACCATATATTTT.